One sample yielded the 20 T cell receptor beta chains listed below, sequenced in a study of blood T cell repertoires in COVID-19. The table came from immunoSEQ multiplex PCR; TCRdb's copy has only in-frame clones and leaves some out. Seen here are around 100,000 clones, 85% to 95% observed once, and the top ten hold around 6%. Sequenced material: peripheral blood. The origin of the receptors is a man in his fifties or sixties with active COVID-19.

This clone was found once. J is TRBJ2-1 and V is TRBV7-2, with unresolved D. Germline CDR1 is SGHTA and CDR2 is FQGNSA. Trimming removed 2 bases from V and 6 bases from J, with 11 bases in between. This CDR3 spans 14 amino acids. Here the CDR3 DNA reads TGTGCCAGCAGCTTATTTGTACTGATCAATGAGCAGTTCTTC. Translation gives CASSLFVLINEQFF. The variable domain in full, with the rest retrieved from reference TRBV7-2 and TRBJ2-1, is GAGVSQSPSNKVTEKGKDVELRCDPISGHTALYWYRQSLGQGLEFLIYFQGNSAPDKSGLPSDRFSAERTGGSVSTLTIQRTQQEDSAVYLCASSLFVLINEQFFGPGTRLTVL.

J is TRBJ2-7 and V is TRBV4-1, with TRBD1 matching 7 bases. Germline CDR1 reads MGHRA; CDR2 reads YSYEKL. The CDR3 totals 15 residues. Unmatched junction bases numbered 8, after V lost 2 bases and J lost 4 bases. DNA for the CDR3: TGCGCCAGCAGCCAAACGTACAGGGGTTCGTACGAGCAGTACTTC. This encodes CASSQTYRGSYEQYF.

This chain joins TRBV28 and TRBJ1-2; 7 positions agree with TRBD1. Trimming took 3 bases from V and 8 from J; bases not matched to a gene: 6. Germline CDR1 MDHEN, CDR2 SYDVKM. This CDR3 comprises 13 residues. CDR3 in amino acids: CASSFNSGQGYTF. The CDR3 region has the DNA TGTGCCAGCAGTTTTAATTCGGGACAGGGCTACACCTTC.

CDR3 nucleotides: TGTGCCAGCAGTTATGACAGGGGGTTAGCTTTCTTT. Protein: CASSYDRGLAFF. The chain uses TRBV12-3 or TRBV12-4 and TRBJ1-1, with TRBD1 matching 9 bases. After removal of 4 bases from V and 10 bases from J, the junction contained 4 bases not matched to a gene. The CDR3 totals 12 residues.

This chain connects TRBV7-2 to TRBJ1-1; the match to TRBD1 covers 7 bases. This CDR3 comprises 16 residues. V shed 0 bases, J shed 1 base, and the junction held 5 bases outside the gene matches. Germline CDR1 reads SGHTA; CDR2 reads FQGNSA. Here the CDR3 reads CASSLAGYRGNTEAFF. In nucleotides, the CDR3 is TGTGCCAGCAGCTTAGCCGGTTACAGGGGGAACACTGAAGCTTTCTTT. Based on the CDR3 plus reference TRBV7-2 and TRBJ1-1, the full variable domain is GAGVSQSPSNKVTEKGKDVELRCDPISGHTALYWYRQSLGQGLEFLIYFQGNSAPDKSGLPSDRFSAERTGGSVSTLTIQRTQQEDSAVYLCASSLAGYRGNTEAFFGQGTRLTVV.

This sequence joins TRBV5-1 and TRBJ2-7; D might be TRBD2 (5 bases). This CDR3 is 14 amino acids long. V lost 4 bases and J lost 2, with 13 bases in between. Germline CDR1 reads SGHRS; CDR2 reads YFSETQ. The CDR3 DNA reads TGCGCCAGCAGCCCCTCCGACGGGACCTACGAGCAGTACTTC. Protein sequence: CASSPSDGTYEQYF.

The chain carries TRBV14 and TRBJ2-7; no definite D call. From germline, CDR1 is SGHDN and CDR2 FVKESK. V was clipped by 0 bases and J by 0 bases, with 6 bases between them. The CDR3 extends over 14 amino acids. The CDR3 sequence: CASSQDPSSYEQYF. In nucleotides, the CDR3 is TGTGCCAGCAGCCAAGATCCGAGCTCCTACGAGCAGTACTTC.

This clone was seen a single time. The CDR3 DNA sequence: TGTGCCAGTAGTAATCAGATAAATGAAAAACTGTTTTTT. This gives the protein CASSNQINEKLFF. V is TRBV19 and J is TRBJ1-4; D not resolved. CDR3 size: 13 residues. The V end was cut by 4 bases, the J end by 5 bases, with 8 bases between. Germline V CDR1 and CDR2: LNHDA, SQIVND (reference sequence).

V is TRBV20-1 and J is TRBJ1-6; a weak D match, TRBD1 (5 bases). Trimming left V 3 bases short and J 14 bases short, with 17 bases between. CDR3 length equals 13 residues. Looked up from germline, CDR1 is DFQATT and CDR2 is SNEGSKA (reference sequence). As DNA, the CDR3 is TGCAGTGCTAGTTCAGGGCGTTTTCAGGCCCTCCACTTT. Translation gives CSASSGRFQALHF.

J is TRBJ2-3 and V is TRBV6-5; TRBD2 matches at 8 bases. The CDR3 extends over 14 amino acids. Looked up from germline, CDR1 is MNHEY and CDR2 is SVGAGI. With 6 bases clipped from V and 1 base from J, the junction kept 3 bases outside the gene matches. The CDR3 bases are TGTGCCAGCAGGATGGGACTAGGCACAGATACGCAGTATTTT. Translation: CASRMGLGTDTQYF.

The chain links TRBV6-6 to TRBJ2-2; D unresolved. Between the trimmed V and J ends, which lost 2 bases and 6 bases, there was a span of 16 bases. This CDR3 is 16 amino acids long. Germline V CDR1 and CDR2: MNHNY, SVGAGI (reference sequence). CDR3 amino acids: CASSYSAKPDPGELFF. As DNA, the CDR3 is TGTGCCAGCAGTTACAGCGCGAAACCCGATCCCGGGGAGCTGTTTTTT.

This clone was detected only once. The chain combines TRBV28 with TRBJ2-7; 8 nucleotides match TRBD1. Germline V gene lookup returns CDR1 MDHEN and CDR2 SYDVKM. The V gene end was trimmed by 2 bases and the J gene end by 6 bases; junction bases not matched to a gene: 0. This CDR3 spans 12 amino acids. CDR3: CASSLTGGEQYF. The CDR3 coding sequence is TGTGCCAGCAGTTTAACAGGGGGCGAGCAGTACTTC.

This chain connects TRBV5-6 to TRBJ2-7; 10 bases align to TRBD2. This CDR3 is 13 amino acids long. With V trimmed by 4 bases and J by 5 bases, 3 bases remained unmatched. Looked up from germline, CDR1 is SGHDT and CDR2 is YYEEEE. This chain's CDR3 is CASSIGLADEQYF. The CDR3 DNA sequence: TGTGCCAGCAGCATAGGACTAGCGGACGAGCAGTACTTC.

V is TRBV6-6 and J is TRBJ2-7; 7 bases match TRBD2. The CDR3 loop spans 15 amino acids. The V gene's germline CDR1 is MNHNY and CDR2 SVGAGI (reference sequence). V was clipped by 6 bases and J by 2 bases; unmatched bases: 10. The CDR3 nucleotides are TGTGCCAGCAGCCCCGGTTTTGCGGGGGCCTACGAGCAGTACTTC. Translation: CASSPGFAGAYEQYF.

In this sample, this clone turned up once. V is TRBV9 and J is TRBJ1-1; D is undetermined. There are 15 residues in the CDR3. The germline V gene has CDR1 SGDLS and CDR2 YYNGEE. Trimming shortened V by 6 bases and J by 6 bases, and 21 bases separated the two germline ends. CDR3 amino acids: CASTSGFLWSAEAFF. Written as DNA, the CDR3 is TGTGCCAGCACCTCGGGATTCCTATGGTCCGCTGAAGCTTTCTTT.

The CDR3 spells CASRLGGITETQYF. The CDR3 region has the DNA TGTGCCAGCCGCCTCGGGGGTATAACAGAGACCCAGTACTTC. The rearrangement uses TRBV6-5 and TRBJ2-5, with D tentatively TRBD2 (6 bases). CDR1 MNHEY and CDR2 SVGAGI come from the germline V gene. CDR3 length: 14 residues. Trimming stripped 8 bases from V and 4 bases from J, with 17 bases between.

The chain uses TRBV30 and TRBJ1-5, with D unresolved. The CDR3 runs to 14 residues. From germline, CDR1 is GTSNPN and CDR2 SVGIG (reference sequence). The germline V and J ends were trimmed by 3 bases and 3 bases, with 12 bases remaining between them. For the CDR3, the DNA is TGTGCCTGGAGGGTAAGAGATTCCAATCAGCCCCAGCATTTT. Amino acids: CAWRVRDSNQPQHF.

This clone was seen just once. The rearrangement links TRBV5-4 to TRBJ2-7, with 10 bases matching TRBD2. Germline loops: CDR1 SGHNT, CDR2 YYREEE (reference sequence). This CDR3 is built from 14 residues. J was trimmed by 5 bases and V by 5 bases; bases with no gene match: 7. The CDR3: CASRTTSGANEQYF. CDR3 sequence (DNA): TGTGCCAGCAGGACAACTAGCGGGGCTAACGAGCAGTACTTC.

The chain uses TRBV7-9 and TRBJ1-2; tentatively, D is TRBD1 (6 bases). The CDR3 has 15 residues. V was trimmed by 5 bases and J by 2 bases, leaving 15 bases between them. The V gene's germline CDR1 is SEHNR and CDR2 FQNEAQ (reference sequence). The CDR3 protein is CASSRTQGANYGYTF. The CDR3, as DNA: TGTGCCAGCAGCAGGACACAGGGTGCGAACTATGGCTACACCTTC.

The chain has TRBV29-1 and TRBJ1-1; the D is unclear. Per germline, CDR1 SQVTM and CDR2 ANQGSEA. Trimming removed 7 bases at V and 3 bases at J, with 21 bases between. The CDR3 runs to 15 residues. The CDR3 DNA follows: TGCAGCGCAGGCAAGGCCTCCCGGAGGGACACTGAAGCTTTCTTT. It encodes CSAGKASRRDTEAFF. Full variable domain (missing parts from reference TRBV29-1 and TRBJ1-1): SAVISQKPSRDICQRGTSLTIQCQVDSQVTMMFWYRQQPGQSLTLIATANQGSEATYESGFVIDKFPISRPNLTFSTLTVSNMSPEDSSIYLCSAGKASRRDTEAFFGQGTRLTVV.